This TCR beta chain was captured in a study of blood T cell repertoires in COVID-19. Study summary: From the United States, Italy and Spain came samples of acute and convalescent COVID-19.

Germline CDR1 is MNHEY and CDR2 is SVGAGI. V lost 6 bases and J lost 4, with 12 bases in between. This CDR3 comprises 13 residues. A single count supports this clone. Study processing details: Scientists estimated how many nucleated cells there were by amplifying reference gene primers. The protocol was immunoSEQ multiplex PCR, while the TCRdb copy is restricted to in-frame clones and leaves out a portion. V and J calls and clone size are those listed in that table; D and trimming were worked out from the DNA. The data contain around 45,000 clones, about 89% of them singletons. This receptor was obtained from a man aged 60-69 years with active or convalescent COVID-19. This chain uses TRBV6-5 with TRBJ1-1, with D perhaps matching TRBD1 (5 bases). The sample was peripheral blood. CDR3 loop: CASSLQDFTEAFF. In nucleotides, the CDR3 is TGTGCCAGCAGCCTACAGGATTTCACTGAAGCTTTCTTT.